These T cell receptor beta chains were read from a single sample in a study of T cell repertoires in cytomegalovirus infection. Each CDR3 protein is one row after TCRdb ran MiXCR on the reads. Of 200,000 to 300,000 distinct CDR3 sequences listed, around 9% are singletons. What was sequenced was PBMCs. Receptors were obtained from a human donor in good health (CMV status not recorded). Some clones in this sample may be carry-over from other donors' samples. CDR3s include the opening cysteine and the closing phenylalanine or tryptophan. The order of the fields is clone size, D gene, J gene, V gene, CDR3 protein, CDR3 DNA. A D gene is named only where the DNA matches it firmly. Only part of the rows carry a size: once, few, many, or a class if the clone is expanded.

size: many
D: .
J: TRBJ1-4
V: TRBV7-2
CDR3: CASSKRREGKLFF
DNA: TGTGCCAGCAGCAAAAGGAGAGAGGGAAAACTGTTTTTT

size: many
D: TRBD1
J: TRBJ2-2
V: TRBV6-1
CDR3: CASSPDRMSGELFF
DNA: TGTGCCAGCAGCCCGGACAGGATGTCCGGGGAGCTGTTTTTT

size: many
D: TRBD1
J: TRBJ2-1
V: TRBV6-4
CDR3: CASSSDRGNEQFF
DNA: TGTGCCAGCAGTTCCGACAGGGGAAATGAGCAGTTCTTC

size: many
D: .
J: TRBJ1-5
V: TRBV7-6
CDR3: CASQVGGRLFNQPQHF
DNA: TGTGCTAGCCAAGTGGGGGGTAGGTTATTTAATCAGCCCCAGCATTTT

size: many
D: TRBD1
J: TRBJ2-2
V: TRBV6-6
CDR3: CASSYGTGTGELFF
DNA: TGTGCCAGCAGTTACGGGACAGGCACCGGGGAGCTGTTTTTT

size: .
D: .
J: TRBJ1-1
V: TRBV4-1
CDR3: CASSQQRDRGEAFF
DNA: TGCGCCAGCAGCCAACAGAGGGACCGTGGGGAAGCTTTCTTT

size: .
D: .
J: TRBJ2-7
V: TRBV24-1
CDR3: CATSDFLESGQYF
DNA: TGTGCCACCAGTGATTTCCTCGAAAGCGGGCAGTACTTC

size: few
D: TRBD1
J: TRBJ2-6
V: TRBV7-3
CDR3: CASSGGNRGVGANVLTF
DNA: TGTGCCAGCAGCGGCGGTAACAGGGGAGTCGGGGCCAACGTCCTGACTTTC

size: .
D: TRBD2
J: TRBJ2-7
V: TRBV20-1
CDR3: CSARGPSAGAYEQYF
DNA: TGCAGTGCTAGAGGCCCCTCAGCGGGAGCGTACGAGCAGTACTTC

size: many
D: TRBD1
J: TRBJ1-2
V: TRBV7-2
CDR3: CASSATGRDYGYTF
DNA: TGTGCCAGCAGCGCGACAGGGCGCGACTATGGCTACACCTTC

size: few
D: .
J: TRBJ1-5
V: TRBV15
CDR3: CATSRDGTRGQPQHF
DNA: TGTGCCACCAGCAGAGATGGGACGCGCGGTCAGCCCCAGCATTTT

size: many
D: .
J: TRBJ2-5
V: TRBV12-3/TRBV12-4
CDR3: CASRVPGGPGTQYF
DNA: TGTGCCAGCAGGGTACCCGGGGGGCCGGGGACCCAGTACTTC

size: many
D: TRBD1
J: TRBJ1-1
V: TRBV14
CDR3: CASSHRQGSTEAFF
DNA: TGTGCCAGCAGCCACAGACAGGGGAGCACTGAAGCTTTCTTT

size: .
D: .
J: TRBJ2-5
V: TRBV6-1
CDR3: CASTNGGLKETQYF
DNA: TGTGCCAGCACAAACGGGGGGCTAAAAGAGACCCAGTACTTC

size: few
D: .
J: TRBJ2-7
V: TRBV6-2/TRBV6-3
CDR3: CASKTGHIPYEQYF
DNA: TGTGCCAGCAAGACGGGACATATACCCTACGAGCAGTACTTC

size: .
D: .
J: TRBJ2-5
V: TRBV18
CDR3: CASSPTPDGQETQYF
DNA: TGTGCCAGCTCACCGACACCGGACGGACAAGAGACCCAGTACTTC

size: many
D: TRBD2
J: TRBJ2-1
V: TRBV7-2
CDR3: CASSFGGSRNEQFF
DNA: TGTGCCAGCAGCTTTGGCGGGAGTAGGAATGAGCAGTTCTTC

size: many
D: .
J: TRBJ1-2
V: TRBV20-1
CDR3: CSAYEYGYTF
DNA: TGCAGTGCTTATGAGTATGGCTACACCTTC

size: many
D: TRBD1
J: TRBJ1-1
V: TRBV28
CDR3: CASRLGQGNTEAFF
DNA: TGTGCCAGCAGACTCGGACAGGGGAACACTGAAGCTTTCTTT

size: many
D: TRBD2
J: TRBJ2-7
V: TRBV25-1
CDR3: CASSWEGYPREQYF
DNA: TGTGCCAGCAGTTGGGAGGGCTACCCGCGGGAGCAGTACTTC